Presented here are 6 T cell receptor beta chains from one specimen sequenced in a study of blood T cell dynamics during melanoma immunotherapy. Time point given: week 3, after first cycle of checkpoint inhibitor. Profiling relied on immunoSEQ multiplex PCR, and the TCRdb table lists in-frame clones only, not all of them. The sample has 25,000 to 35,000 clones; roughly 88% are singletons. The starting material was blood, obtained from a patient treated with checkpoint blockade. The source is a human donor with melanoma.

The chain links TRBV19 to TRBJ2-3, with D tentatively TRBD2 (5 bases). The germline gives CDR1 LNHDA, CDR2 SQIVND (reference sequence). CDR3 length equals 14 residues. V dropped 10 bases and J dropped 0 bases, with 14 bases sitting between them. The CDR3: CATQDLSSTDTQYF. In DNA form, the CDR3 reads TGTGCCACTCAGGACTTGTCTAGCACAGATACGCAGTATTTT. Variable domain in full (rest from reference TRBV19 and TRBJ2-3): DGGITQSPKYLFRKEGQNVTLSCEQNLNHDAMYWYRQDPGQGLRLIYYSQIVNDFQKGDIAEGYSVSREKKESFPLTVTSAQKNPTAFYLCATQDLSSTDTQYFGPGTRLTVL.

The rearrangement joins TRBV2 to TRBJ1-2; D is uncertain. The CDR3 sequence is 13 residues long. Trimming removed 7 bases at V and 4 bases at J, with 13 bases between. Germline CDR1 SNHLY, CDR2 FYNNEI. CDR3 sequence reads: CASKAESAYGYTF. The CDR3 DNA sequence: TGTGCCAGCAAAGCTGAGAGTGCCTATGGCTACACCTTC.

J is TRBJ2-3 and V is TRBV28; TRBD2 matches at 15 bases. V was pared by 1 base and J by 6 bases, with 11 bases of the junction left unmatched. The CDR3 has 19 amino acids. Germline V CDR1 and CDR2: MDHEN, SYDVKM. Here the CDR3 DNA reads TGTGCCAGCAGTTTATCCCCGGTTGGGACTAGCGGGAGGCGGGATACGCAGTATTTT. Protein: CASSLSPVGTSGRRDTQYF.

The chain joins TRBV5-1 to TRBJ1-5; D remains ambiguous. Germline V gene data show CDR1 as SGHRS and CDR2 as YFSETQ. The CDR3 has 15 residues. Trimming stripped 5 bases from V and 6 bases from J, with 18 bases between. CDR3 residues: CASRGSPFGPQPQHF. The CDR3 DNA sequence: TGCGCCAGCAGGGGGTCCCCTTTCGGTCCTCAGCCCCAGCATTTT.

The genes are TRBV10-3 and TRBJ1-2; TRBD1 matches at 10 bases. This CDR3 spans 15 amino acids. The V and J ends lost 5 bases and 0 bases, in that order; junction bases with no gene match: 3. CDR1 and CDR2 from the germline V gene are ENHRY and SYGVKD. The DNA of the CDR3 is TGTGCCATCAGTAAGGACAGGGGGGCTAACTATGGCTACACCTTC. It translates to CAISKDRGANYGYTF.

The chain recombines TRBV9 with TRBJ2-7, with D perhaps matching TRBD2 (5 bases). V was cut by 4 bases and J by 1 base, with 12 bases left in between. This CDR3 spans 14 amino acids. CDR1 and CDR2 from the germline V gene are SGDLS and YYNGEE. The CDR3 protein is CASSSGGYSYEQYF. CDR3 nucleotide sequence: TGTGCCAGCAGCAGTGGAGGTTATTCCTACGAGCAGTACTTC.